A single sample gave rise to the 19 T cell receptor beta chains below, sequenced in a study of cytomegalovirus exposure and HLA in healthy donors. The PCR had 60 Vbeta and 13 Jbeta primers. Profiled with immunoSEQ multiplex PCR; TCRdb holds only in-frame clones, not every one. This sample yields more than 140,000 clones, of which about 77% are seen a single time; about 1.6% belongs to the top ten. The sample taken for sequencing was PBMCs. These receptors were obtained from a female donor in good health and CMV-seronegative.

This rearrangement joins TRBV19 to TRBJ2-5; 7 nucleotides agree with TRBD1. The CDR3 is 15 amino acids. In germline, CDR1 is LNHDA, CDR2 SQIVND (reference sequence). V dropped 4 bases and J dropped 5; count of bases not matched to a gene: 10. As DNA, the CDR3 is TGTGCCAGTAGTAGACGTGAGGGGGCTGTGGAGACCCAGTACTTC. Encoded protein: CASSRREGAVETQYF.

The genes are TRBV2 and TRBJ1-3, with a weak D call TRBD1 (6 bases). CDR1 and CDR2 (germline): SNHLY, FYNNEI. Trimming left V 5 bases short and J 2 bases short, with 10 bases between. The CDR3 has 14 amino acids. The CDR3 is CASSQNRAGNTIYF. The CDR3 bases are TGTGCCAGCAGTCAAAACAGGGCTGGAAACACCATATATTTT. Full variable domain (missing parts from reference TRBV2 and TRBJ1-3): EPEVTQTPSHQVTQMGQEVILRCVPISNHLYFYWYRQILGQKVEFLVSFYNNEISEKSEIFDDQFSVERPDGSNFTLKIRSTKLEDSAMYFCASSQNRAGNTIYFGEGSWLTVV.

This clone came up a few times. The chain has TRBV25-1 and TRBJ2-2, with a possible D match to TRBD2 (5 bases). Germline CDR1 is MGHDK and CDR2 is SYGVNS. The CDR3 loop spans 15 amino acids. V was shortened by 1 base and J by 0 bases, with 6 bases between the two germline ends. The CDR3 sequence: CASSEWRSNTGELFF. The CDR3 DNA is TGTGCCAGCAGTGAATGGAGGTCGAACACCGGGGAGCTGTTTTTT. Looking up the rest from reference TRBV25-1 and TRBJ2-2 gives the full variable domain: EADIYQTPRYLVIGTGKKITLECSQTMGHDKMYWYQQDPGMELHLIHYSYGVNSTEKGDLSSESTVSRIRTEHFPLTLESARPSHTSQYLCASSEWRSNTGELFFGEGSRLTVL.

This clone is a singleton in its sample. DNA for the CDR3: TGCGCCAGCAGCCAATTCGTCGGGTCCAATAATTCACCCCTCCACTTT. Its protein product is CASSQFVGSNNSPLHF. The chain uses TRBV4-1 and TRBJ1-6, with unresolved D. CDR3 length: 16 amino acids. In germline, CDR1 is MGHRA, CDR2 YSYEKL. V was trimmed by 2 bases and J by 5 bases, leaving 13 bases between them.

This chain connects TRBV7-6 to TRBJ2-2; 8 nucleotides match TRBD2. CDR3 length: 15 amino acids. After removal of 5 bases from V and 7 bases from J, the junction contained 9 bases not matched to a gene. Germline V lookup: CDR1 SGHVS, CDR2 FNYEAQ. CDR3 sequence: CASSGKAGESGELFF. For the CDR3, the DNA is TGTGCCAGCAGCGGAAAAGCGGGAGAGAGCGGGGAGCTGTTTTTT.

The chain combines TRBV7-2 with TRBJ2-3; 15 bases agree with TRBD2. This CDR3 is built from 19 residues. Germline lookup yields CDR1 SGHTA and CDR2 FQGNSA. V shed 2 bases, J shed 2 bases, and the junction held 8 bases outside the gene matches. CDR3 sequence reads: CASSLSGLAGGTLTDTQYF. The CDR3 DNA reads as TGTGCCAGCAGCTTATCGGGACTAGCGGGGGGAACTCTCACAGATACGCAGTATTTT.

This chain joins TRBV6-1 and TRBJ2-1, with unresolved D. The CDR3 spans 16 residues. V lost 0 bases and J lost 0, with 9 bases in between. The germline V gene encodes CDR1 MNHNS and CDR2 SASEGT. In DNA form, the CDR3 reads TGTGCCAGCAGTGAAGCCCCAGGAAGCTCCTACAATGAGCAGTTCTTC. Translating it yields CASSEAPGSSYNEQFF.

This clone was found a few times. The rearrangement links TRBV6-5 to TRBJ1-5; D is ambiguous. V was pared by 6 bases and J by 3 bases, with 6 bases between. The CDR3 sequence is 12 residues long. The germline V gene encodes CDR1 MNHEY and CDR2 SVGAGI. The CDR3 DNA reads TGTGCCAGCAGGACACTCAATCAGCCCCAGCATTTT. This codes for CASRTLNQPQHF.

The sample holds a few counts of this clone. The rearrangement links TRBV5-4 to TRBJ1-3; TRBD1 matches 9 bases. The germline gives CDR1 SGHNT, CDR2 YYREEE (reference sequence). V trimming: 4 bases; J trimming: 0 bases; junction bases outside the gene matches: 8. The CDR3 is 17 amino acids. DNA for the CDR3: TGTGCCAGCAGCGTGGGGGGGACAGGGTTCTCTGGAAACACCATATATTTT. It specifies CASSVGGTGFSGNTIYF.

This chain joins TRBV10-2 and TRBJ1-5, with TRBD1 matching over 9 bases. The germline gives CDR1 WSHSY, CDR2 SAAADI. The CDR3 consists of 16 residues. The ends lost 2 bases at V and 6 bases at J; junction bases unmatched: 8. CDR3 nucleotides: TGCGCCAGCAGTGAGGCCGGGACAGGGTCACGTCAGCCCCAGCATTTT. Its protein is CASSEAGTGSRQPQHF.

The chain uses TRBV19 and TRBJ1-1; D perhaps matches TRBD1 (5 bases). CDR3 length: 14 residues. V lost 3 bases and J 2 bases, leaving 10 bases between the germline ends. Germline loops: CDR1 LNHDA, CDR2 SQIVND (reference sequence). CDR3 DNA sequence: TGTGCCAGTAGTATGGGGCAGGACAACACTGAAGCTTTCTTT. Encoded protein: CASSMGQDNTEAFF.

CDR3: CASSSEGMAGATSTDTQYF. DNA for the CDR3: TGTGCCAGCAGCTCGGAGGGTATGGCGGGGGCCACTAGCACAGATACGCAGTATTTT. The chain joins TRBV5-6 to TRBJ2-3; maybe TRBD2 (7 bases). This CDR3 spans 19 amino acids. The ends were cut back, 3 bases at V and 0 bases at J, with 23 bases in the middle. Germline lookup yields CDR1 SGHDT and CDR2 YYEEEE.

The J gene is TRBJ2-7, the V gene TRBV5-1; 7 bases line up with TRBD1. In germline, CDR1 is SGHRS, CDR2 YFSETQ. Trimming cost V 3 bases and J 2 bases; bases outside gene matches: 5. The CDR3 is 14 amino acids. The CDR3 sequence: CASSSGTEPYEQYF. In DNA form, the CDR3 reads TGCGCCAGCAGCTCCGGGACAGAGCCCTACGAGCAGTACTTC.

The CDR3 DNA sequence: TGTGCCAGCAGTGAAGCGCTATTGGGGGGTTACGAGCAGTACTTC. Translation: CASSEALLGGYEQYF. The rearrangement links TRBV2 to TRBJ2-7; perhaps TRBD2 as D (6 bases). Germline lookup yields CDR1 SNHLY and CDR2 FYNNEI. The CDR3 spans 15 residues. Trimming shortened V by 0 bases and J by 4 bases, and 13 bases separated the two germline ends.

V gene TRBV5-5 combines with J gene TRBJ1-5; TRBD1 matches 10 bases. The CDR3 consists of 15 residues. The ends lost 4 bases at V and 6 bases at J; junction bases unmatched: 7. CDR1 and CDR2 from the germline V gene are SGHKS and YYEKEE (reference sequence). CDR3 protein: CASSGRQGAGQPQHF. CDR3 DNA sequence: TGTGCCAGCAGCGGGAGACAGGGGGCCGGTCAGCCCCAGCATTTT.

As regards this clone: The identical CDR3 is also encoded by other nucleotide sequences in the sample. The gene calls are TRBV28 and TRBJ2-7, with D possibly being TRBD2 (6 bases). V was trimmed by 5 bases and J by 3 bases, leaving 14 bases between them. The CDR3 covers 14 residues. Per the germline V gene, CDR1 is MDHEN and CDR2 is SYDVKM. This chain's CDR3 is CASSSQGGIYEQYF. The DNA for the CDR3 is TGTGCCAGCAGTAGTCAAGGAGGGATCTACGAGCAGTACTTC.

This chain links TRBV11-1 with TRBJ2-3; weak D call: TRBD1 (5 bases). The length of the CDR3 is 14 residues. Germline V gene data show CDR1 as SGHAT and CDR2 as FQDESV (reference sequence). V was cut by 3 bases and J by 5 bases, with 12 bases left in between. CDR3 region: CASSFQGGEDTQYF. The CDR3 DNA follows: TGTGCCAGCAGCTTTCAGGGTGGAGAAGATACGCAGTATTTT.

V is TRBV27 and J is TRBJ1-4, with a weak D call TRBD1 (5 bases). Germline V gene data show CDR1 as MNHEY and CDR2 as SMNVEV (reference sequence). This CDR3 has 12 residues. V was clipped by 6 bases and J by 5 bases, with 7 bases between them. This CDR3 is CASRNRNEKLFF. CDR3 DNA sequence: TGTGCCAGCAGGAACAGGAATGAAAAACTGTTTTTT.

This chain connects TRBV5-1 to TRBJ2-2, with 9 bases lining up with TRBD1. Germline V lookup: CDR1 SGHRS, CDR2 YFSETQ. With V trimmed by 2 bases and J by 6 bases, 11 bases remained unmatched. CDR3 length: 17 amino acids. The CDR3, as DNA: TGCGCCAGCAGCTTTACAGGGGACAGGGCGAAAGCCGGGGAGCTGTTTTTT. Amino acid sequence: CASSFTGDRAKAGELFF.